A selection of T cell receptor beta chains follows, all from one sample in a study of T cell changes during pregnancy in multiple sclerosis. This table comes from immunoSEQ multiplex PCR, and its TCRdb copy is limited to in-frame clones, with some not included. The sample yields about 50,000 clones, around nine tenths seen once. The specimen was CD4+ T cells from peripheral blood mononuclear cells, collected after pregnancy. Receptor source: a female donor with multiple sclerosis, enrolled in a pregnancy study. The CDR3 runs from the conserved cysteine through the conserved F or W. D genes are given only for firm matches. Where a row states a size, it is once, few, many or the class of an expanded clone; other rows omit it.

CDR3 DNA: TGTGCCAGCAGCCATCGGGGGGCCTTGTATAGCAATCAGCCCCAGCATTTT
CDR3 protein: CASSHRGALYSNQPQHF
J gene: TRBJ1-5
D gene: -
clone size: -
V gene: TRBV28

CDR3 DNA: TGTGCCAGCTCGGTGTCCTACGAGCAGTACTTC
CDR3 protein: CASSVSYEQYF
J gene: TRBJ2-7
D gene: -
clone size: -
V gene: TRBV25-1

CDR3 DNA: TGTGCCAGTAGTATAAGTCGGGGTACTGAAGCTTTCTTT
CDR3 protein: CASSISRGTEAFF
J gene: TRBJ1-1
D gene: -
clone size: -
V gene: TRBV19

CDR3 DNA: TGTGCCAGCACCCGGGGGGCAGGGTGGTCAGATACGCAGTATTTT
CDR3 protein: CASTRGAGWSDTQYF
J gene: TRBJ2-3
D gene: -
clone size: -
V gene: TRBV7-2

CDR3 DNA: TGTGCCAGCAGTCCGCGAGGGGGGGCTTCCTACAATGAGCAGTTCTTC
CDR3 protein: CASSPRGGASYNEQFF
J gene: TRBJ2-1
D gene: -
clone size: -
V gene: TRBV27

CDR3 DNA: TGTGCCAGTAGTCCAGGGGCTAATGAAAAACTGTTTTTT
CDR3 protein: CASSPGANEKLFF
J gene: TRBJ1-4
D gene: -
clone size: -
V gene: TRBV19

CDR3 DNA: TGTGCCAGCAGCTCCTACTACGAGCAGTACTTC
CDR3 protein: CASSSYYEQYF
J gene: TRBJ2-7
D gene: -
clone size: -
V gene: TRBV7-9

CDR3 DNA: TGTGCCAGCAGCAAGGACACTACCTCCTACGAGCAGTACTTC
CDR3 protein: CASSKDTTSYEQYF
J gene: TRBJ2-7
D gene: -
clone size: once
V gene: TRBV7-6

CDR3 DNA: TGCGCCAGCAGCTATACAGACACTGAAGCTTTCTTT
CDR3 protein: CASSYTDTEAFF
J gene: TRBJ1-1
D gene: -
clone size: -
V gene: TRBV5-1

CDR3 DNA: TGTGCCAGCAGCTTAGTTTGGAGCGGGGAGCTGTTTTTT
CDR3 protein: CASSLVWSGELFF
J gene: TRBJ2-2
D gene: -
clone size: -
V gene: TRBV7-2

CDR3 DNA: TGCGCCAGCAGTCACAGGGGCACTAATGAAAAACTGTTTTTT
CDR3 protein: CASSHRGTNEKLFF
J gene: TRBJ1-4
D gene: TRBD1
clone size: -
V gene: TRBV5-1

CDR3 DNA: TGTGCCATCAGCGGGAACGGGGGGAAACAGGGGGGGAACACTGAAGCTTTCTTT
CDR3 protein: CAISGNGGKQGGNTEAFF
J gene: TRBJ1-1
D gene: TRBD1
clone size: -
V gene: TRBV10-3

CDR3 DNA: TGCGCCAGCAGCCCGGGACAGAGCACAGATACGCAGTATTTT
CDR3 protein: CASSPGQSTDTQYF
J gene: TRBJ2-3
D gene: TRBD1
clone size: once
V gene: TRBV5-1

CDR3 DNA: TGTGCCAGCAGCGAAGGACTAGCGGGGGGGTATGAGCAGTTCTTC
CDR3 protein: CASSEGLAGGYEQFF
J gene: TRBJ2-1
D gene: TRBD2
clone size: -
V gene: TRBV7-8

CDR3 DNA: TGTGCCAGCAGCTGGACAGGGTTCTCCTACGAGCAGTACTTC
CDR3 protein: CASSWTGFSYEQYF
J gene: TRBJ2-7
D gene: TRBD1
clone size: -
V gene: TRBV7-9

CDR3 DNA: TGTGCCAGCTCACCAGGGGGCGTCTACGAGCAGTACTTC
CDR3 protein: CASSPGGVYEQYF
J gene: TRBJ2-7
D gene: -
clone size: -
V gene: TRBV18

CDR3 DNA: TGTGCCAGCAGTTCTTGGGGGCCTCGTAGCAATCAGCCCCAGCATTTT
CDR3 protein: CASSSWGPRSNQPQHF
J gene: TRBJ1-5
D gene: -
clone size: -
V gene: TRBV6-6

CDR3 DNA: TGTGCCAGCAGCCCCCGGACTAGCGGGAGCTCCTACAATGAGCAGTTCTTC
CDR3 protein: CASSPRTSGSSYNEQFF
J gene: TRBJ2-1
D gene: TRBD2
clone size: once
V gene: TRBV7-3

CDR3 DNA: TGTGCCAGCAGCTTTGGACTAGCGGCAGATACGCAGTATTTT
CDR3 protein: CASSFGLAADTQYF
J gene: TRBJ2-3
D gene: TRBD2
clone size: -
V gene: TRBV7-2

CDR3 DNA: TGCAGCATTGAAGGGAGTTCCTTCGCCTCTGGGGCCAACGTCCTGACTTTC
CDR3 protein: CSIEGSSFASGANVLTF
J gene: TRBJ2-6
D gene: -
clone size: -
V gene: TRBV29-1

CDR3 DNA: TGTGCCAGCAGCGCAACTAGCGCTCCTAGGGGGACCCAGTACTTC
CDR3 protein: CASSATSAPRGTQYF
J gene: TRBJ2-5
D gene: TRBD2
clone size: -
V gene: TRBV9

CDR3 DNA: TGCAGCGTAGGGGACAGTAAAGGGTGGACCCAGTACTTC
CDR3 protein: CSVGDSKGWTQYF
J gene: TRBJ2-5
D gene: TRBD1
clone size: -
V gene: TRBV29-1

CDR3 DNA: TGTGCCAGTAGTAACAGGGTAAACGGGGCCAACGTCCTGACTTTC
CDR3 protein: CASSNRVNGANVLTF
J gene: TRBJ2-6
D gene: -
clone size: -
V gene: TRBV19

CDR3 DNA: TGTGCCAGCAGTTCCGACAGGGTCGGAGCTTTCTTT
CDR3 protein: CASSSDRVGAFF
J gene: TRBJ1-1
D gene: TRBD1
clone size: -
V gene: TRBV6-5

CDR3 DNA: TGTGCCAGCAGCCAGGTACAGGGAACCTTTCACACTGAAGCTTTCTTT
CDR3 protein: CASSQVQGTFHTEAFF
J gene: TRBJ1-1
D gene: -
clone size: -
V gene: TRBV28

CDR3 DNA: TGTGCCAGCAGTCTAGCGGGACTCAGCACAGATACGCAGTATTTT
CDR3 protein: CASSLAGLSTDTQYF
J gene: TRBJ2-3
D gene: TRBD2
clone size: -
V gene: TRBV2

CDR3 DNA: TGCGCCAGCAGTGAGTTGGCAGGAGGCTACACCTTC
CDR3 protein: CASSELAGGYTF
J gene: TRBJ1-2
D gene: -
clone size: -
V gene: TRBV10-2

CDR3 DNA: TGTGCCAGTAGTGCCGGGACAGGGAGGTTAAAGGGCAATGAGCAGTTCTTC
CDR3 protein: CASSAGTGRLKGNEQFF
J gene: TRBJ2-1
D gene: TRBD1
clone size: -
V gene: TRBV19

CDR3 DNA: TGTGCCAGCAGCTTAAGGGGCGGTGAAAAACTGTTTTTT
CDR3 protein: CASSLRGGEKLFF
J gene: TRBJ1-4
D gene: -
clone size: -
V gene: TRBV7-2

CDR3 DNA: TGTGCCAGCAGCGGCACCGGGACTAGCAGATATACGCAGTATTTT
CDR3 protein: CASSGTGTSRYTQYF
J gene: TRBJ2-3
D gene: TRBD2
clone size: once
V gene: TRBV2

CDR3 DNA: TGCGCCAGCAGCCAAGGGGGCCTAGAGCAGTACTTC
CDR3 protein: CASSQGGLEQYF
J gene: TRBJ2-7
D gene: -
clone size: -
V gene: TRBV4-1

CDR3 DNA: TGCGCCAGCAGCCCTCGGGGTAACACCCTTCTTACCGGGGAGCTGTTTTTT
CDR3 protein: CASSPRGNTLLTGELFF
J gene: TRBJ2-2
D gene: -
clone size: -
V gene: TRBV4-3

CDR3 DNA: TGTGCCAGTACACCCTATAGCAATCAGCCCCAGCATTTT
CDR3 protein: CASTPYSNQPQHF
J gene: TRBJ1-5
D gene: -
clone size: few
V gene: TRBV19

CDR3 DNA: TGTGCCAGTAGTATATCCCCGTATTACGAGCAGTACTTC
CDR3 protein: CASSISPYYEQYF
J gene: TRBJ2-7
D gene: -
clone size: -
V gene: TRBV19

CDR3 DNA: TGTGCCAGCTCACCGGGACAGGACTACACCTTC
CDR3 protein: CASSPGQDYTF
J gene: TRBJ1-2
D gene: TRBD1
clone size: -
V gene: TRBV18

CDR3 DNA: TGCGCCAGCAGCCAAGTCCAGGAGGTCTACGAGCAGTACTTC
CDR3 protein: CASSQVQEVYEQYF
J gene: TRBJ2-7
D gene: -
clone size: -
V gene: TRBV4-1

CDR3 DNA: TGCGCCAGCAGCACAAGAGGACAGGGCTACAATGAGCAGTTCTTC
CDR3 protein: CASSTRGQGYNEQFF
J gene: TRBJ2-1
D gene: TRBD1
clone size: -
V gene: TRBV5-1

CDR3 DNA: TGTGCCAGCAGCTTAGTTAGCGGGGCACCTGACTACGAGCAGTACTTC
CDR3 protein: CASSLVSGAPDYEQYF
J gene: TRBJ2-7
D gene: TRBD2
clone size: -
V gene: TRBV7-9

CDR3 DNA: TGTGCCAGCAGCTTAACGGACAGTGACGAGCAGTACTTC
CDR3 protein: CASSLTDSDEQYF
J gene: TRBJ2-7
D gene: -
clone size: -
V gene: TRBV7-9

CDR3 DNA: TGTGCCAGCAGCTTGCGCGGGAGGGCCGGAGAGCAGTACTTC
CDR3 protein: CASSLRGRAGEQYF
J gene: TRBJ2-7
D gene: TRBD2
clone size: -
V gene: TRBV5-4

CDR3 DNA: TGCGCCAGCAGCCAAGACCGCCCCGCGGGGCGCACAGATACGCAGTATTTT
CDR3 protein: CASSQDRPAGRTDTQYF
J gene: TRBJ2-3
D gene: -
clone size: -
V gene: TRBV4-3

CDR3 DNA: TGTGCCAGCAGTTTACCGGGGGGCGTAGGGCAGCCCCAGCATTTT
CDR3 protein: CASSLPGGVGQPQHF
J gene: TRBJ1-5
D gene: -
clone size: -
V gene: TRBV28

CDR3 DNA: TGTGCCAGCTCACCAGACGCCGCGGACAGGTCAACGGGTTATAGCAATCAGCCCCAGCATTTT
CDR3 protein: CASSPDAADRSTGYSNQPQHF
J gene: TRBJ1-5
D gene: TRBD1
clone size: -
V gene: TRBV18

CDR3 DNA: TGTGCCAGTAGTAATGGGCAGGGAGGAGTCGGGGACTATGGCTACACCTTC
CDR3 protein: CASSNGQGGVGDYGYTF
J gene: TRBJ1-2
D gene: -
clone size: -
V gene: TRBV19

CDR3 DNA: TGTGCCAGCAGCTTGGGTACAGGGGCCACAGATACGCAGTATTTT
CDR3 protein: CASSLGTGATDTQYF
J gene: TRBJ2-3
D gene: TRBD1
clone size: once
V gene: TRBV5-6

CDR3 DNA: TGCAGCGTTGTTAGCTCCTACGAGCAGTACTTC
CDR3 protein: CSVVSSYEQYF
J gene: TRBJ2-7
D gene: -
clone size: -
V gene: TRBV29-1

CDR3 DNA: TGCGCCAGCAGCTTGGTAAGGGCGGGAGCGACCTACGAGCAGTACTTC
CDR3 protein: CASSLVRAGATYEQYF
J gene: TRBJ2-7
D gene: TRBD2
clone size: -
V gene: TRBV5-1

CDR3 DNA: TGTGCCAGTAGAGCGGGTGGCTCCTACAATGAGCAGTTCTTC
CDR3 protein: CASRAGGSYNEQFF
J gene: TRBJ2-1
D gene: -
clone size: -
V gene: TRBV19

CDR3 DNA: TGTGCCAGTAGTTTCGGACAGGGGAGCACCATATATTTT
CDR3 protein: CASSFGQGSTIYF
J gene: TRBJ1-3
D gene: TRBD1
clone size: -
V gene: TRBV19

CDR3 DNA: TGTGCCAGCAGCTTAATAGCGGCCAGCTCCTACAATGAGCAGTTCTTC
CDR3 protein: CASSLIAASSYNEQFF
J gene: TRBJ2-1
D gene: -
clone size: -
V gene: TRBV7-6

CDR3 DNA: TGTGCCAGCAGCTTCGGGCTGGAGGTATTTCAGCCCCAGCATTTT
CDR3 protein: CASSFGLEVFQPQHF
J gene: TRBJ1-5
D gene: -
clone size: -
V gene: TRBV5-5

CDR3 DNA: TGTGCCAGCAGTGGACAGGGAAGGATGGTAGGGCCCCAGCATTTT
CDR3 protein: CASSGQGRMVGPQHF
J gene: TRBJ1-5
D gene: TRBD1
clone size: -
V gene: TRBV28

CDR3 DNA: TGTGCCAGCAGCTCCCGCAGCGGGAGCTCCTACGAGCAGTACTTC
CDR3 protein: CASSSRSGSSYEQYF
J gene: TRBJ2-7
D gene: TRBD2
clone size: -
V gene: TRBV7-2

CDR3 DNA: TGTGCCAGCAGTCCGGGACAGCGGAACACTGAAGCTTTCTTT
CDR3 protein: CASSPGQRNTEAFF
J gene: TRBJ1-1
D gene: TRBD1
clone size: -
V gene: TRBV28

CDR3 DNA: TGCGCCAGCATCCAGGGACTAGCGGGGGGATCAGATACGCAGTATTTT
CDR3 protein: CASIQGLAGGSDTQYF
J gene: TRBJ2-3
D gene: TRBD2
clone size: -
V gene: TRBV5-1

CDR3 DNA: TGTGCCAGCAGCTTAGCGGACAACGTGGGATACGAGCAGTACTTC
CDR3 protein: CASSLADNVGYEQYF
J gene: TRBJ2-7
D gene: -
clone size: -
V gene: TRBV7-8